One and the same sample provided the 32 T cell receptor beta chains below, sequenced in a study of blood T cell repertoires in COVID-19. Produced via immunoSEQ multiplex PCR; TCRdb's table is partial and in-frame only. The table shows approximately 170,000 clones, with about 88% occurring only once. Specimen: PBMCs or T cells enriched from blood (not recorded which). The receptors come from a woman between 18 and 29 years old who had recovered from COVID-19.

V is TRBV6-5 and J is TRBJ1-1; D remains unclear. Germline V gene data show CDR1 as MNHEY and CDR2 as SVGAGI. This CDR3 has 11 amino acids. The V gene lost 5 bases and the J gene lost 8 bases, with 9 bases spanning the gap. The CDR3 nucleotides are TGTGCCAGCAGTCTAGGCGGAGAAGCTTTCTTT. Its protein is CASSLGGEAFF.

The CDR3 here is CASSLVGGRETQYF. In DNA, the CDR3 is TGTGCCAGCAGCTTGGTAGGGGGAAGGGAGACCCAGTACTTC. V usage is TRBV5-4 and J usage is TRBJ2-5; D might be TRBD1 (6 bases). CDR3 size: 14 residues. V was shortened by 0 bases and J by 5 bases, with 11 bases between the two germline ends. Germline V gives CDR1 SGHNT, CDR2 YYREEE (reference sequence).

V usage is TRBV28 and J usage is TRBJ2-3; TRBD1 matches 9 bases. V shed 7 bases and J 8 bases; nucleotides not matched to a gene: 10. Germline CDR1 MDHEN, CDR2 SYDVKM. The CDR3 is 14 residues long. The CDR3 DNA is TGTGCCAGCAAGGACAGGGGTCCGTCGGCTACGCAGTATTTT. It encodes CASKDRGPSATQYF. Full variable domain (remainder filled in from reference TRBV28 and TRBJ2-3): DVKVTQSSRYLVKRTGEKVFLECVQDMDHENMFWYRQDPGLGLRLIYFSYDVKMKEKGDIPEGYSVSREKKERFSLILESASTNQTSMYLCASKDRGPSATQYFGPGTRLTVL.

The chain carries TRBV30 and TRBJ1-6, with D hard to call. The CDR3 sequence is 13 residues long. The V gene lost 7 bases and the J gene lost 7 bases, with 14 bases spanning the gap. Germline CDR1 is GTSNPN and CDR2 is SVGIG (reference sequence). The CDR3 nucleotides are TGTGCCTACTCGACGGGTTTGAATTCACCCCTCCACTTT. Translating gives CAYSTGLNSPLHF.

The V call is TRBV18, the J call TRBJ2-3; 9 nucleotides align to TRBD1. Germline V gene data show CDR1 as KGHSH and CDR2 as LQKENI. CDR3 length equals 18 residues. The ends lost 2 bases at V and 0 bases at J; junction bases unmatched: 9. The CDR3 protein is CASSPARTGGGSTDTQYF. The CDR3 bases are TGTGCCAGCTCACCAGCTCGAACAGGGGGCGGGAGCACAGATACGCAGTATTTT.

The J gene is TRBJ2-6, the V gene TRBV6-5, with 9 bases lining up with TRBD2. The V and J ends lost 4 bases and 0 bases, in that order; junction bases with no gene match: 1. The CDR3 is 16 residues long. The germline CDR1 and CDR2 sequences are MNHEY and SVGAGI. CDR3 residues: CASSLTSGSGANVLTF. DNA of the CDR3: TGTGCCAGCAGTTTGACTAGCGGCTCTGGGGCCAACGTCCTGACTTTC.

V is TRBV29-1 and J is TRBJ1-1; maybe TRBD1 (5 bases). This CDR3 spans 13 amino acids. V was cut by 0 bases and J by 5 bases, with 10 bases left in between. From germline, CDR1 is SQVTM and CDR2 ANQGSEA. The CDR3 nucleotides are TGCAGCGTTGAAGACAGGGTTGGGACTGAAGCTTTCTTT. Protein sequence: CSVEDRVGTEAFF.

CDR3 amino acids: CASSLRVGYNISYEQYF. CDR3 bases: TGTGCCAGCAGTTTGAGGGTTGGCTATAACATATCCTACGAGCAGTACTTC. V is TRBV27 and J is TRBJ2-7; D is perhaps TRBD2 (5 bases). This CDR3 is 17 amino acids long. The V gene lost 3 bases and the J gene lost 1 base, with 19 bases spanning the gap. CDR1 and CDR2 from the germline V gene are MNHEY and SMNVEV (reference sequence).

In DNA, the CDR3 is TGTGCCAGCAGTTCTACTAGCCCCAGAGATACGCAGTATTTT. Translated, it gives CASSSTSPRDTQYF. The V gene is TRBV6-5, the J gene TRBJ2-3, with D maybe TRBD2 (6 bases). The V gene lost 4 bases and the J gene lost 5 bases, with 13 bases spanning the gap. The CDR3 runs to 14 residues. Germline values: CDR1 MNHEY, CDR2 SVGAGI.

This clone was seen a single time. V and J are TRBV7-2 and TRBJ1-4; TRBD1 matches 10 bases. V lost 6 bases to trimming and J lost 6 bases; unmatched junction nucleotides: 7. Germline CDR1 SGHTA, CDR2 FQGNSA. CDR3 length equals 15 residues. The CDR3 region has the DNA TGTGCCAGCAGTTACGTCGGGACAGGGGATGAAAAACTGTTTTTT. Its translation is CASSYVGTGDEKLFF.

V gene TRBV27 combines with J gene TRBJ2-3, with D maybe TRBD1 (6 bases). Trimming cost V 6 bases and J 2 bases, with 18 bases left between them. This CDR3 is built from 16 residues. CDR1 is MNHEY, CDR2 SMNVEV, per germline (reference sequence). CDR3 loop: CASRSTGTRVTDTQYF. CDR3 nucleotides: TGTGCCAGCAGATCTACAGGGACGAGGGTCACAGATACGCAGTATTTT.

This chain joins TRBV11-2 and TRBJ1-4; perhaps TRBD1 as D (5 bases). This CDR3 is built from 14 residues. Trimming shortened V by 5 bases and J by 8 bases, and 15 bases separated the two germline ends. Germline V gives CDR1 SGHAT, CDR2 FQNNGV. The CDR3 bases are TGTGCCAGCAGCCGACGGGGGACCGGCGAAAAACTGTTTTTT. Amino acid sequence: CASSRRGTGEKLFF.

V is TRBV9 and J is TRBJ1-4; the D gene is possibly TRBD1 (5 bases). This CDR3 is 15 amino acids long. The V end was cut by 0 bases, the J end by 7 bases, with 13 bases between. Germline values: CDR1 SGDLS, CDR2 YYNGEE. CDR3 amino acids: CASSVDAGGGEKLFF. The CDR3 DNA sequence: TGTGCCAGCAGCGTAGACGCGGGCGGGGGTGAAAAACTGTTTTTT.

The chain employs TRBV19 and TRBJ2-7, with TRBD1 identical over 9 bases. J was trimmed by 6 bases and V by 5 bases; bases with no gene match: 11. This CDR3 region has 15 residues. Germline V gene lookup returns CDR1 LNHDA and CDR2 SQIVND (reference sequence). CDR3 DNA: TGTGCCAGTAGTTGGGGACAGGGAGGACTGGGCGAGCAGTACTTC. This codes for CASSWGQGGLGEQYF.

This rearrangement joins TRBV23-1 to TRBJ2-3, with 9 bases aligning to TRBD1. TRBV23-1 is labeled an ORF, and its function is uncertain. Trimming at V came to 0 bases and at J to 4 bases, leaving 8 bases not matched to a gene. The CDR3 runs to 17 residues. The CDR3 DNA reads TGCGCCAGCAGTCAATCCTTCCGGGACAGGGCCCCAGATACGCAGTATTTT. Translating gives CASSQSFRDRAPDTQYF.

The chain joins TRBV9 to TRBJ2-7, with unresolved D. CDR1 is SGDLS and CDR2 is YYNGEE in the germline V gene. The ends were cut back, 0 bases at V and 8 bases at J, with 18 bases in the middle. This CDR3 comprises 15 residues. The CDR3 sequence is CASSVDFFSPTQQYF. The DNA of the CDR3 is TGTGCCAGCAGCGTAGATTTCTTCTCCCCTACGCAGCAGTACTTC.

The CDR3 DNA is TGTGCCAGCAGCCGGGACAGCTCTGGAAACACCATATATTTT. Its translation: CASSRDSSGNTIYF. The V call is TRBV9, the J call TRBJ1-3, with 7 bases matching TRBD1. The V gene's germline CDR1 is SGDLS and CDR2 YYNGEE. V lost 4 bases, J lost 0 bases, and 1 base stayed unmatched. The CDR3 has 14 amino acids.

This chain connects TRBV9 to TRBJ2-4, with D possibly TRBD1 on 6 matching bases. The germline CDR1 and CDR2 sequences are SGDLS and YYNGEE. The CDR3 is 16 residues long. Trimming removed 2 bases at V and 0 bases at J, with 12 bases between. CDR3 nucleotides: TGTGCCAGCAGCGTTACAGGGTGGGGAGCCAAAAACATTCAGTACTTC. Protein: CASSVTGWGAKNIQYF.

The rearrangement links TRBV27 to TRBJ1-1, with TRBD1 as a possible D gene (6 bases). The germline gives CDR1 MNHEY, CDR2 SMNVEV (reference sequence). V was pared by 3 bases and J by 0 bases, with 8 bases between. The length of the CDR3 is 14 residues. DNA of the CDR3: TGTGCCAGCAGTTTGGGGGCACTGAACACTGAAGCTTTCTTT. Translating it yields CASSLGALNTEAFF.

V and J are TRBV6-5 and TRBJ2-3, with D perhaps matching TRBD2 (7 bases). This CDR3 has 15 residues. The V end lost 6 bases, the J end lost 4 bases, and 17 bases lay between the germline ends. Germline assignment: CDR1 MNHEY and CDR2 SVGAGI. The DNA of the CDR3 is TGTGCCAGCAGCCGGGGAGGGGGTTTTGCAGATACGCAGTATTTT. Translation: CASSRGGGFADTQYF.

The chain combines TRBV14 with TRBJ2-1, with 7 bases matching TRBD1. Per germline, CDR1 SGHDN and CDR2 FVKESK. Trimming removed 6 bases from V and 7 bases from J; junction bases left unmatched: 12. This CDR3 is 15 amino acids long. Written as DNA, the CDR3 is TGTGCCAGCAGTCATAGGGGGCGCGTGTGGAATGAGCAGTTCTTC. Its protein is CASSHRGRVWNEQFF.

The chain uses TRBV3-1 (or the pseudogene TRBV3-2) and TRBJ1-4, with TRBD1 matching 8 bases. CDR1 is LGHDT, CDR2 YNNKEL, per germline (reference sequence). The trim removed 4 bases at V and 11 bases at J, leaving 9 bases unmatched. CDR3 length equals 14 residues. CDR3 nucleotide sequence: TGTGCCAGCAGCCCCCACGGGACAGGTTTGAAACTGTTTTTT. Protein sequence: CASSPHGTGLKLFF.

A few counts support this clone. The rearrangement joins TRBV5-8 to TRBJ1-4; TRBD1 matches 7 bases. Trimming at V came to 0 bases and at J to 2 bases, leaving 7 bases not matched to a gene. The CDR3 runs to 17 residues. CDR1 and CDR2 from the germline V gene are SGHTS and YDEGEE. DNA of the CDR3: TGTGCCAGCAGCTTGGCCGACAGGGTTAGGACTAATGAAAAACTGTTTTTT. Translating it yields CASSLADRVRTNEKLFF.

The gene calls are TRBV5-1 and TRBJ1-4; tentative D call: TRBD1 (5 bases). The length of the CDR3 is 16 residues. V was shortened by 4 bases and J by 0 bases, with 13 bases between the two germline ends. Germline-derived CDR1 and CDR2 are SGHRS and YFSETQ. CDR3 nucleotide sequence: TGCGCCAGCAGCCCTCGTGGGGGGGCAACTAATGAAAAACTGTTTTTT. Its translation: CASSPRGGATNEKLFF.

The CDR3: CASSHGTANRGALHF. Here the CDR3 DNA reads TGTGCCAGCAGTCACGGGACGGCCAACCGGGGGGCCCTCCACTTT. The genes are TRBV6-5 and TRBJ1-6; possible D gene TRBD1, 5 bases. Trimming shortened V by 5 bases and J by 14 bases, and 22 bases separated the two germline ends. Per the germline V gene, CDR1 is MNHEY and CDR2 is SVGAGI. The CDR3 totals 15 residues.

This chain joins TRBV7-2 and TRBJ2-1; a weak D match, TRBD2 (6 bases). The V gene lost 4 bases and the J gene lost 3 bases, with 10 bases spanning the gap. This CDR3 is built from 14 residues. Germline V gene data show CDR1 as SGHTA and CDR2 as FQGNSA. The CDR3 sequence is CASSSTSIYNEQFF. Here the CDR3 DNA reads TGTGCCAGCAGCTCGACTAGTATCTACAATGAGCAGTTCTTC.

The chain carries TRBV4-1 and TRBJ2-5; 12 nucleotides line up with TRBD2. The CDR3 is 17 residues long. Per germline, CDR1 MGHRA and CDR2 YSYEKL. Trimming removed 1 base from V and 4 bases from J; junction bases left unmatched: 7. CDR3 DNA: TGCGCCAGCAGCCAAGCTCGTGGACTAGCGGGATTAGAGACCCAGTACTTC. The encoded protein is CASSQARGLAGLETQYF.

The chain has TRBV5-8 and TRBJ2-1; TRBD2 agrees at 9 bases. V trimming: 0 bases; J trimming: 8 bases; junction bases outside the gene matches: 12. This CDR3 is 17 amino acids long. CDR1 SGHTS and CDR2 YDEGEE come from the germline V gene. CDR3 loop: CASSLEGGRAQVDEQFF. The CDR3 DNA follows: TGTGCCAGCAGCTTGGAGGGCGGGAGGGCCCAGGTCGATGAGCAGTTCTTC. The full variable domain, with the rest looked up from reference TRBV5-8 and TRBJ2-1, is EAGVTQSPTHLIKTRGQQATLRCSPISGHTSVYWYQQALGLGLQFLLWYDEGEERNRGNFPPRFSGRQFPNYSSELNVNALELEDSALYLCASSLEGGRAQVDEQFFGPGTRLTVL.

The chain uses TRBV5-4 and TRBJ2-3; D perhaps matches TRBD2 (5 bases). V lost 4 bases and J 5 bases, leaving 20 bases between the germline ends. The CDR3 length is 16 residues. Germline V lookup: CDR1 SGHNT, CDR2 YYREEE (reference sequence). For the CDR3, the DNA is TGTGCCAGCAGCCCCCCAAATGTGGTTGGGAGAGATACGCAGTATTTT. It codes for CASSPPNVVGRDTQYF.

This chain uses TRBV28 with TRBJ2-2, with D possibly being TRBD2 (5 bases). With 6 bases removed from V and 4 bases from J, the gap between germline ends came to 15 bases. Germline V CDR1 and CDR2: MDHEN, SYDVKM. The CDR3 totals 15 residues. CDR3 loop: CASRPGLSGTGELFF. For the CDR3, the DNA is TGTGCCAGCAGGCCCGGACTCTCCGGCACCGGGGAGCTGTTTTTT. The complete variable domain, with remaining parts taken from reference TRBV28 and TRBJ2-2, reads DVKVTQSSRYLVKRTGEKVFLECVQDMDHENMFWYRQDPGLGLRLIYFSYDVKMKEKGDIPEGYSVSREKKERFSLILESASTNQTSMYLCASRPGLSGTGELFFGEGSRLTVL.

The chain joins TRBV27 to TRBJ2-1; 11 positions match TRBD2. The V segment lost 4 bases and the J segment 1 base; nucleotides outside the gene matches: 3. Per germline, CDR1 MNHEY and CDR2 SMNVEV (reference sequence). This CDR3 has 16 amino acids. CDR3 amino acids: CASSSGLAGSYNEQFF. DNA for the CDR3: TGTGCCAGCAGTTCCGGACTAGCGGGTTCCTACAATGAGCAGTTCTTC.

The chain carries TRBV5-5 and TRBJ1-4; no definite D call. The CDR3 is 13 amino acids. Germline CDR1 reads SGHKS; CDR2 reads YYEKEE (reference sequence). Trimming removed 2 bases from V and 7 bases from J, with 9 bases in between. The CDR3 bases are TGTGCCAGCAGCTTACCTGCAGGTGAAAAACTGTTTTTT. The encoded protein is CASSLPAGEKLFF.